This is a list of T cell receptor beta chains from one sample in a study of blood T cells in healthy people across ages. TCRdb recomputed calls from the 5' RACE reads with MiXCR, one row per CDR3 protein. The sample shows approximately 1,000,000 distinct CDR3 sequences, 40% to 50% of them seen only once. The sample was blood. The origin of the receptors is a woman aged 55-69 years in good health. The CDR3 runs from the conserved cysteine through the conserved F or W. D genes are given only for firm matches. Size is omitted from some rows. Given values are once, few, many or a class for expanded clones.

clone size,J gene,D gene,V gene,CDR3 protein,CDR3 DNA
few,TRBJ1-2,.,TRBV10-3,CAIRENLVTVGYTF,TGTGCCATCAGGGAGAATCTTGTAACCGTAGGCTACACCTTC
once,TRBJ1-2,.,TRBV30,CAWSSRLVASGYGYTF,TGTGCCTGGAGCTCTAGACTCGTCGCATCTGGCTATGGCTACACCTTC
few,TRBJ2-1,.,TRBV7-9,CASSLVKGQQNEQFF,TGTGCCAGCAGCTTAGTCAAAGGACAGCAAAATGAGCAGTTCTTC
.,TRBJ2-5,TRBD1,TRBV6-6,CASSSRQGQYF,TGTGCCAGCAGTTCTAGACAGGGACAGTACTTC
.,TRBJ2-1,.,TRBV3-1,CASSQGRGKPYNEQFF,TGTGCCAGCAGCCAAGGTAGGGGGAAGCCCTACAATGAGCAGTTCTTC
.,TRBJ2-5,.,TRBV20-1,CSAQAGAYNEQYF,TGCAGTGCCCAGGCCGGGGCTTATAATGAGCAGTACTTC
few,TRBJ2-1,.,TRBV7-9,CASSLGGIYTYNEQFF,TGTGCCAGCAGCTTAGGTGGGATATATACCTACAATGAGCAGTTCTTC
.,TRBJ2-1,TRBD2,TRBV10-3,CAISHTLANEQFF,TGTGCCATCAGCCACACACTAGCGAATGAGCAGTTCTTC
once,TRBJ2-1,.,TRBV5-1,CASRRQVNSYNEQFF,TGCGCCAGCCGGAGACAGGTAAACTCCTACAATGAGCAGTTCTTC
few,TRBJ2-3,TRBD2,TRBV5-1,CASSPSGIFDTQYF,TGCGCCAGCAGCCCTAGCGGGATCTTTGATACGCAGTATTTT
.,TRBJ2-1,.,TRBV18,CASSPQGSGIGNEQFF,TGTGCCAGCTCACCTCAGGGGAGCGGGATAGGGAATGAGCAGTTCTTC
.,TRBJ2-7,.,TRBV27,CASNPSGQSYEQYF,TGTGCCAGCAACCCAAGCGGGCAATCCTACGAGCAGTACTTC
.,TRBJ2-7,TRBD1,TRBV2,CASRIDRGPIEQYF,TGTGCCAGCAGGATCGACAGGGGGCCTATCGAGCAGTACTTC